This TCR beta chain was found in a study of T-cell memory formation after mild COVID-19. The study's findings and limits: Of the contracting clones, CD4+ ones lay mainly in CM and EM, and CD8+ ones in EMRA.

At least ten counts were recorded for this clonotype. Its specificity is not known. One entry per CDR3 protein results from TCRdb running MiXCR on the 5' RACE reads. Altogether around 320,000 distinct CDR3 sequences are present, roughly a fifth being singletons, with the ten largest covering approximately 21%. Between the trimmed V and J ends, which lost 5 bases and 7 bases, there was a span of 9 bases. Germline assignment: CDR1 SGHTA and CDR2 FQGNSA. The CDR3 runs to 12 residues. The TCR originated in a man aged 18 to 30 who had mild COVID-19 (a few samples of this study predate the infection). Cell type and time point are not known. The rearrangement joins TRBV7-2 to TRBJ2-4; weak D call: TRBD1 (6 bases). The specimen sequenced was PBMCs or a T cell subset sorted from them (not recorded which). CDR3 residues: CASSRTDNIQYF. The CDR3 DNA sequence: TGTGCCAGCAGCCGGACAGATAACATTCAGTACTTC.